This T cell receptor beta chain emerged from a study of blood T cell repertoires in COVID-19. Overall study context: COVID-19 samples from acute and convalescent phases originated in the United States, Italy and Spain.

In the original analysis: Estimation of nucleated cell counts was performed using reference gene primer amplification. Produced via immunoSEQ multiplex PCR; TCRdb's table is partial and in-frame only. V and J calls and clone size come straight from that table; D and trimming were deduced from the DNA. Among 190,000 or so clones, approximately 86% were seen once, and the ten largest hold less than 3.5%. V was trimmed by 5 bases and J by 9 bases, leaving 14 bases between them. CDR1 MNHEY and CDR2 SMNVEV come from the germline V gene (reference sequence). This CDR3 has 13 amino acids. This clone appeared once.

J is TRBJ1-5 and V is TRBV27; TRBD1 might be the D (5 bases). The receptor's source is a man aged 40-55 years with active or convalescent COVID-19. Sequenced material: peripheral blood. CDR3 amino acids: CASSRGDGMPQHF. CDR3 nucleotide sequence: TGTGCCAGCAGTAGGGGTGATGGTATGCCCCAGCATTTT.